What follows are 4 T cell receptor beta chains derived from one specimen sequenced in a study of blood T cell repertoires in COVID-19. Produced via immunoSEQ multiplex PCR; TCRdb's table is partial and in-frame only. The sample yields 250,000 to 350,000 clones, about 90% seen once. What was sequenced was peripheral blood. These receptors came from a woman aged 45 to 65 who had recovered from COVID-19.

The V and J genes are TRBV29-1 and TRBJ1-1; 10 bases line up with TRBD1. CDR3 length: 13 residues. Trimming removed 7 bases from V and 7 bases from J; junction bases left unmatched: 9. Germline CDR1 is SQVTM and CDR2 is ANQGSEA. This chain's CDR3 is CSGRDRGILEAFF. Written as DNA, the CDR3 is TGCAGCGGGAGGGACAGGGGTATACTTGAAGCTTTCTTT.

The rearrangement links TRBV6-6 to TRBJ2-7, with TRBD1 matching over 9 bases. Germline values: CDR1 MNHNY, CDR2 SVGAGI (reference sequence). CDR3 length equals 15 residues. J gave up 3 bases and V 2 bases, and 5 bases lay outside the gene matches. CDR3: CASSYTTGGSYEQYF. Here the CDR3 DNA reads TGTGCCAGCAGTTACACGACAGGGGGGAGCTACGAGCAGTACTTC.

The genes are TRBV19 and TRBJ2-7, with D perhaps TRBD2 (6 bases). V lost 5 bases and J 7 bases, leaving 12 bases between the germline ends. This CDR3 spans 12 amino acids. In germline, CDR1 is LNHDA, CDR2 SQIVND (reference sequence). The CDR3 loop reads CASSWQAGEQYF. The CDR3 region has the DNA TGTGCCAGTAGTTGGCAGGCGGGGGAGCAGTACTTC. The full variable domain, completed using reference TRBV19 and TRBJ2-7, is DGGITQSPKYLFRKEGQNVTLSCEQNLNHDAMYWYRQDPGQGLRLIYYSQIVNDFQKGDIAEGYSVSREKKESFPLTVTSAQKNPTAFYLCASSWQAGEQYFGPGTRLTVT.

This chain connects TRBV7-9 to TRBJ1-2; 7 nucleotides line up with TRBD1. The CDR3 is 15 residues long. Germline V CDR1 and CDR2: SEHNR, FQNEAQ (reference sequence). With 1 base clipped from V and 7 bases from J, the junction kept 9 bases outside the gene matches. For the CDR3, the DNA is TGTGCCAGCAGCTTAGTCCTAGGAGGGGGCGCTGGCTACACCTTC. Protein sequence: CASSLVLGGGAGYTF.